The sequence of this T cell receptor beta chain was determined in a study of blood T cell repertoires in COVID-19. Trimming removed 3 bases from V and 6 bases from J; junction bases left unmatched: 6. This CDR3 region has 15 residues. Per the germline V gene, CDR1 is LGHDT and CDR2 is YNNKEL (reference sequence). As originally analysed: Reference gene primers were amplified, and this amplification served to estimate nucleated cell counts. Measured with immunoSEQ multiplex PCR; TCRdb has only the in-frame clones, and not every one. V and J calls and clone size come straight from that table; D and trimming were deduced from the DNA. This sample has just under 75,000 clones, with roughly 84% found just once.

The chain combines TRBV3-1 (or the pseudogene TRBV3-2) with TRBJ2-3; 10 nucleotides agree with TRBD2. The TCR was taken from an older man with active or convalescent COVID-19. The sequencing input was peripheral blood. CDR3 sequence (DNA): TGTGCCAGCAGCCATTCTAGCGGGAGTAGGGATACGCAGTATTTT. Protein sequence: CASSHSSGSRDTQYF.